The 24 T cell receptor beta chains reported below all come from one sample, sequenced in a study of control samples from healthy donors and cancer patients. Assay used: immunoSEQ multiplex PCR; TCRdb lists only in-frame clones, some missing. The profile covers approximately 130,000 clones, with 70% to 90% appearing a single time and 2.9% taken by the ten largest. The sample was blood. Receptor source: a man aged 60 to 75 in good health.

The chain links TRBV5-1 to TRBJ1-2, with TRBD1 identical over 7 bases. Germline lookup yields CDR1 SGHRS and CDR2 YFSETQ. This CDR3 is 14 amino acids long. J gave up 4 bases and V 0 bases, and 3 bases lay outside the gene matches. CDR3 DNA sequence: TGCGCCAGCAGCTTGGGGCAGGGGGTCTATGGCTACACCTTC. Translation gives CASSLGQGVYGYTF.

This chain links TRBV12-3 or TRBV12-4 with TRBJ1-2; TRBD1 matches 7 bases. The CDR3 spans 13 residues. V was clipped by 7 bases and J by 5 bases; unmatched bases: 7. As DNA, the CDR3 is TGTGCCAGCACCCAGGGGGACTCGTATGGCTACACCTTC. It codes for CASTQGDSYGYTF.

The V and J genes are TRBV7-2 and TRBJ2-7, with D hard to call. Germline values: CDR1 SGHTA, CDR2 FQGNSA. The ends were cut back, 4 bases at V and 3 bases at J, with 13 bases in the middle. CDR3 length: 14 residues. CDR3 loop: CASSSPPLGYEQYF. DNA for the CDR3: TGTGCCAGCAGCTCACCTCCATTGGGCTACGAGCAGTACTTC.

This clone was recorded only once. The chain employs TRBV13 and TRBJ2-7, with 9 bases lining up with TRBD2. From germline, CDR1 is PRHDT and CDR2 FYEKMQ (reference sequence). V shed 4 bases, J shed 2 bases, and the junction held 6 bases outside the gene matches. The CDR3 sequence is 15 residues long. The CDR3 DNA reads TGTGCCAGCAGCTGGCGGGAGGGGAGGACCTACGAGCAGTACTTC. It codes for CASSWREGRTYEQYF.

V is TRBV24-1 and J is TRBJ2-3, with TRBD1 identical over 9 bases. Germline loops: CDR1 KGHDR, CDR2 SFDVKD. The length of the CDR3 is 17 residues. V was pared by 7 bases and J by 4 bases, with 14 bases of the junction left unmatched. The CDR3 region is CATSTSRLTGGPDTQYF. CDR3 DNA: TGTGCCACCAGCACAAGTCGCCTCACAGGGGGCCCAGATACGCAGTATTTT.

This chain uses TRBV28 with TRBJ1-6; 11 bases are a match to TRBD1. The germline V gene encodes CDR1 MDHEN and CDR2 SYDVKM. The CDR3 has 22 amino acids. V dropped 6 bases and J dropped 0; count of bases not matched to a gene: 19. This CDR3 is CASRTPGQGVFTTSSYNSPLHF. The CDR3, as DNA: TGTGCCAGCAGGACTCCGGGACAGGGGGTCTTTACGACGAGCTCCTATAATTCACCCCTCCACTTT.

The chain carries TRBV7-3 and TRBJ1-1; D gene ambiguous. CDR3 length equals 13 residues. CDR1 SGHTA and CDR2 FQGTGA come from the germline V gene. V gave up 5 bases and J gave up 4 bases, with 11 bases separating them. The CDR3 DNA is TGTGCCAGCAGCCCAGTGTCCGGCACTGAAGCTTTCTTT. Protein sequence: CASSPVSGTEAFF.

The chain employs TRBV10-2 and TRBJ1-1, with D possibly matching TRBD1 (6 bases). V was shortened by 5 bases and J by 4 bases, with 11 bases between the two germline ends. The CDR3 covers 13 residues. CDR1 and CDR2 from the germline V gene are WSHSY and SAAADI. The CDR3 DNA is TGCGCCAGCAGTTACAGGGAGATCACTGAAGCTTTCTTT. Residues: CASSYREITEAFF.

This clone was seen once. The V gene is TRBV28, the J gene TRBJ1-1; 7 nucleotides agree with TRBD1. The V gene's germline CDR1 is MDHEN and CDR2 SYDVKM. This CDR3 contains 14 residues. The V gene end was trimmed by 6 bases and the J gene end by 1 base; junction bases not matched to a gene: 5. The CDR3 protein is CASSEGTANTEAFF. CDR3 in DNA: TGTGCCAGCAGCGAAGGGACAGCGAACACTGAAGCTTTCTTT.

This clone was seen only a few times. CDR3 nucleotides: TGTGCCAGCAGTAAGTCCAATTCACCCCTCCACTTT. It translates to CASSKSNSPLHF. The chain couples TRBV28 to TRBJ1-6; D is unresolved. V shed 5 bases and J shed 7 bases, with 6 bases lying between them. CDR1 and CDR2 (germline): MDHEN, SYDVKM. The CDR3 sequence is 12 residues long.

The CDR3 DNA reads TGTGCCACCGAACCGGGACAGGGCTATGGCTACACCTTC. The encoded protein is CATEPGQGYGYTF. V gene TRBV24-1 combines with J gene TRBJ1-2, with 9 bases lining up with TRBD1. J gave up 4 bases and V 9 bases, and 5 bases lay outside the gene matches. Germline lookup yields CDR1 KGHDR and CDR2 SFDVKD. The CDR3 contains 13 residues.

The CDR3 sequence is CASSLNTEETQYF. CDR3 bases: TGTGCCAGCAGTTTAAACACAGAAGAGACCCAGTACTTC. The gene calls are TRBV28 and TRBJ2-5; D gene unclear. The ends were cut back, 2 bases at V and 3 bases at J, with 7 bases in the middle. Germline V gene data show CDR1 as MDHEN and CDR2 as SYDVKM. This CDR3 region has 13 residues.

The chain couples TRBV24-1 to TRBJ2-7; D is tentatively TRBD1 or TRBD2 (6 bases each). CDR1 and CDR2 (germline): KGHDR, SFDVKD. The CDR3 consists of 13 residues. V was trimmed by 7 bases and J by 6 bases, leaving 15 bases between them. This CDR3 reads CATSPAGGREQYF. As DNA, the CDR3 is TGTGCCACCAGCCCGGCCGGGGGCCGCGAGCAGTACTTC.

Of note for this clone: Germline is not matched at one junction end, which may reflect a read error. This rearrangement joins TRBV28 to TRBJ1-2; D gene unclear. The CDR3 spans 10 residues. Germline assignment: CDR1 MDHEN and CDR2 SYDVKM. The CDR3 loop reads CASSSMFLAF. The CDR3 coding sequence is TGTGCCAGCAGTTCGATGTTCCTAGCCTTC.

A single count supports this clone. This chain uses TRBV3-1 (or the pseudogene TRBV3-2) with TRBJ1-2; maybe TRBD1 (6 bases). The germline CDR1 and CDR2 sequences are LGHDT and YNNKEL (reference sequence). V was cut by 1 base and J by 4 bases, with 13 bases left in between. This CDR3 is built from 15 residues. CDR3: CASSQVQGGGYGYTF. CDR3 DNA sequence: TGTGCCAGCAGCCAAGTGCAGGGAGGGGGCTATGGCTACACCTTC.

V and J are TRBV13 and TRBJ2-7, with a tentative D call TRBD2 (5 bases). Germline CDR1 and CDR2: PRHDT and FYEKMQ (reference sequence). The CDR3 extends over 14 amino acids. Trimming took 5 bases from V and 0 from J, leaving 11 bases between them. In DNA, the CDR3 is TGTGCCAGCAGCACATCCCGGGACTCCTACGAGCAGTACTTC. Residues: CASSTSRDSYEQYF.

The chain is built from TRBV21-1 and TRBJ2-7; the tabulated D call, TRBD2, remains unverified against the DNA. TRBV21-1 is tagged as a pseudogene. The CDR3 covers 16 residues. In nucleotides, the CDR3 is TGTGCCAGCAGCAAAGCGCTACGAGGGTCTTGTCACGAGCAGTACTTC. Translating it yields CASSKALRGSCHEQYF.

The CDR3, as DNA: TGTGCCAGCAGCTTAGCGACAGCTGGGGCCAACGTCCTGACTTTC. Residues: CASSLATAGANVLTF. This sequence joins TRBV7-2 and TRBJ2-6, with a tentative D call TRBD1 (5 bases). CDR1 is SGHTA and CDR2 is FQGNSA in the germline V gene. This CDR3 is built from 15 residues. V was shortened by 0 bases and J by 2 bases, with 5 bases between the two germline ends.

The CDR3 reads CASSRLTGGWGYTF. The CDR3, as DNA: TGCGCCAGCAGTAGGCTAACAGGGGGCTGGGGCTACACCTTC. The gene calls are TRBV10-2 and TRBJ1-2; 9 bases match TRBD1. Unmatched junction bases numbered 9, after V lost 5 bases and J lost 8 bases. Germline CDR1 WSHSY, CDR2 SAAADI. CDR3 length equals 14 residues.

The V gene is TRBV6-1, the J gene TRBJ2-2, with D possibly TRBD2 on 5 matching bases. This CDR3 region has 18 residues. The germline V and J ends were trimmed by 2 bases and 2 bases, with 18 bases remaining between them. Germline CDR1 and CDR2: MNHNS and SASEGT. The CDR3 is CASSERDLKWVNTGELFF. CDR3 DNA sequence: TGTGCCAGCAGTGAACGGGATCTCAAGTGGGTTAACACCGGGGAGCTGTTTTTT.

The rearrangement uses TRBV28 and TRBJ1-4; 8 nucleotides match TRBD1. CDR3 length: 12 residues. Unmatched junction bases numbered 3, after V lost 7 bases and J lost 8 bases. Germline CDR1 MDHEN, CDR2 SYDVKM. The CDR3 DNA reads TGTGCCAGCACGCAGGGGGCAGAAAAACTGTTTTTT. Protein sequence: CASTQGAEKLFF.

The rearrangement uses TRBV6-6 and TRBJ2-7; D possibly corresponds to TRBD2 (5 bases). Germline V lookup: CDR1 MNHNY, CDR2 SVGAGI (reference sequence). Trimming left V 2 bases short and J 2 bases short, with 7 bases between. The CDR3 is 13 amino acids. In DNA form, the CDR3 reads TGTGCCAGCAGTTACGGGCGGGCCTACGAGCAGTACTTC. Protein product: CASSYGRAYEQYF.

V gene TRBV18 combines with J gene TRBJ2-7, with D unresolved. Trimming cost V 6 bases and J 7 bases, with 19 bases left between them. Germline CDR1 and CDR2: KGHSH and LQKENI. The CDR3 is made up of 14 amino acids. The CDR3 loop reads CASSLGPRVGEQYF. The CDR3 coding sequence is TGTGCCAGCTCTCTCGGGCCCCGAGTGGGGGAGCAGTACTTC.

Only one count was recorded for this clone. The chain links TRBV18 to TRBJ2-7; D is perhaps TRBD2 (7 bases). V was pared by 3 bases and J by 5 bases, with 11 bases between. CDR1 is KGHSH and CDR2 is LQKENI in the germline V gene. The CDR3 totals 13 residues. In DNA, the CDR3 is TGTGCCAGCTCACCGGGGGCGGGGGACGAGCAGTACTTC. Protein sequence: CASSPGAGDEQYF. Supplemented by reference TRBV18 and TRBJ2-7, the full variable domain reads NAGVMQNPRHLVRRRGQEARLRCSPMKGHSHVYWYRQLPEEGLKFMVYLQKENIIDESGMPKERFSAEFPKEGPSILRIQQVVRGDSAAYFCASSPGAGDEQYFGPGTRLTVT.